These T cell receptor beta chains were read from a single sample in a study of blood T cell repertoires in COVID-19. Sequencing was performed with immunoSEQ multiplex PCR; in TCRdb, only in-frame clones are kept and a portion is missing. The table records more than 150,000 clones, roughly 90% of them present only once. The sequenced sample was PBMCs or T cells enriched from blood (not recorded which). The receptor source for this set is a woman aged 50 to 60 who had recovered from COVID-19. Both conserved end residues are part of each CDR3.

CDR3 protein: CASSLNPGSRTGNSPLHF
V gene: TRBV7-9
J gene: TRBJ1-6

CDR3 protein: CASSQHDRGNPEAFF
V gene: TRBV3-1/TRBV3-2
J gene: TRBJ1-1

CDR3 protein: CASCRDRGTLLAKNIQYF
V gene: TRBV2
J gene: TRBJ2-4

CDR3 protein: CASSLGLYGGDTEAFF
V gene: TRBV7-3
J gene: TRBJ1-1

CDR3 protein: CASSRGRKSEQFF
V gene: TRBV3-1/TRBV3-2
J gene: TRBJ2-1

CDR3 protein: CASSVTGIQETQYF
V gene: TRBV7-6
J gene: TRBJ2-5

CDR3 protein: CSVQDRTSRYGYTF
V gene: TRBV29-1
J gene: TRBJ1-2

CDR3 protein: CSVGAGNSNQPQHF
V gene: TRBV29-1
J gene: TRBJ1-5

CDR3 protein: CASSYRGRMVNEQFF
V gene: TRBV6-2/TRBV6-3
J gene: TRBJ2-1

CDR3 protein: CSVAGQGQGEQFF
V gene: TRBV29-1
J gene: TRBJ2-1

CDR3 protein: CASTQDGGQPQHF
V gene: TRBV6-5
J gene: TRBJ1-5

CDR3 protein: CASSIGRDRTGNTEAFF
V gene: TRBV19
J gene: TRBJ1-1

CDR3 protein: CATSRDPGQGAAGELFF
V gene: TRBV15
J gene: TRBJ2-2

CDR3 protein: CASSSGQSHEQYF
V gene: TRBV27
J gene: TRBJ2-7

CDR3 protein: CASSLVRTGGTETQYF
V gene: TRBV7-2
J gene: TRBJ2-5

CDR3 protein: CASSFRGPPHYGYTF
V gene: TRBV28
J gene: TRBJ1-2

CDR3 protein: CASSLRGSSYNSPLHF
V gene: TRBV7-2
J gene: TRBJ1-6

CDR3 protein: CANRQGSGNTIYF
V gene: TRBV12-3/TRBV12-4
J gene: TRBJ1-3